This is a list of T cell receptor beta chains from one sample in a study of cytomegalovirus exposure and HLA in healthy donors. Generated by immunoSEQ multiplex PCR, the TCRdb table keeps only in-frame clones and is missing some. The table includes about 160,000 clones, 75% to 90% detected once. Sequenced: PBMCs. These receptors were taken from a male donor in good health and CMV-seropositive. The CDR3 runs from the conserved cysteine through the conserved F or W. Each record gives: V gene, clone size, CDR3 length, J gene, CDR3 protein. Size tells how often a clone was seen (once, few, many) or the class of an expanded clone, and some rows leave it out.

TRBV7-9	NA	14	TRBJ2-7	CASSLEGGAYEQYF
TRBV5-6	few	13	TRBJ2-7	CASSEGGSFWQYF
TRBV11-2	NA	15	TRBJ1-1	CASSLGTGFYTEAFF
TRBV5-1	once	14	TRBJ1-2	CASSPRDSVYGYTF
TRBV27	NA	13	TRBJ2-7	CASREPGYYEQYF
TRBV7-9	NA	15	TRBJ2-6	CASSLPGSGANVLTF
TRBV28	NA	13	TRBJ1-4	CATIPSTNEKLFF
TRBV7-2	NA	15	TRBJ2-2	CASSTGLAGTGELFF
TRBV7-2	NA	14	TRBJ1-2	CASSFLETAGGYTF
TRBV19	NA	14	TRBJ2-5	CASSPGLVGETQYF
TRBV28	NA	12	TRBJ2-3	CASSLTSGTQYF
TRBV11-2	few	14	TRBJ2-7	CASSLVAASYEQYF
TRBV5-4	NA	18	TRBJ2-3	CASSGGSGRGPSTDTQYF
TRBV7-8	NA	15	TRBJ1-3	CASSLSTGIGNTIYF
TRBV4-3	NA	13	TRBJ2-7	CASSRTASYEQYF
TRBV7-9	NA	16	TRBJ2-2	CASSLGSVGGTGELFF
TRBV30	few	13	TRBJ2-7	CAWMFSGLYEQYF
TRBV5-4	NA	14	TRBJ1-3	CASSQDRAGNTIYF
TRBV9	few	15	TRBJ2-3	CASRRGAGGTDTQYF
TRBV5-1	NA	18	TRBJ2-7	CASSLGPHGAGSRDEQYF
TRBV9	once	15	TRBJ2-7	CASSVETSGRHEQYF
TRBV7-8	NA	13	TRBJ2-1	CASSLGTTNEQFF
TRBV2	NA	15	TRBJ2-4	CASGGRDRAKNIQYF
TRBV7-9	once	15	TRBJ2-7	CASSLAGGTGTEQYF
TRBV9	NA	15	TRBJ1-4	CASSVAGGGYEKLFF
TRBV19	NA	15	TRBJ2-3	CASSSGPNPADTQYF
TRBV4-1	NA	16	TRBJ2-3	CASSPPVRANTDTQYF
TRBV5-8	few	18	TRBJ2-1	CASSLPLGRSSSYNEQFF
TRBV23-1	once	15	TRBJ2-7	CASSQSGQGDYEQYF
TRBV6-5	once	12	TRBJ1-1	CASRPGGTEAFF
TRBV7-2	NA	19	TRBJ1-5	CASSHSIRTGGYSNQPQHF
TRBV28	NA	17	TRBJ2-5	CASSWARQGLSAETQYF
TRBV9	NA	14	TRBJ2-7	CASSALQGLGEQYF
TRBV19	once	15	TRBJ1-2	CASSRGQGADYGYTF
TRBV11-2	NA	18	TRBJ2-1	CASSFPPGLAGGGGEQFF
TRBV11-1	NA	13	TRBJ2-7	CASSQGRGYEQYF